The sequence of this TCR beta chain was determined in a study of liver allograft versus peripheral blood T cells. Study-wide context: Comparing T cell receptor repertoires in transplanted livers with those in recipients' peripheral blood was part of the design.

Study outcomes and limitations: A difference was reportedly observed between T cell receptor repertoires inside liver allografts and those in peripheral blood.

Of note for this clonotype: Its antigen is still unknown.

One entry per CDR3 protein, called by TCRdb with MiXCR from the reads. The sample includes about 5,600 distinct CDR3 sequences, approximately 14% of them seen just once. This TCR derives from a human patient who had a liver transplant. A share of the T cells may be of graft donor origin.

CDR3 sequence: CASSLARRGYNNQPQHF. The CDR3 bases are TGTGCCAGCAGTTTAGCGCGCAGGGGGTATAACAATCAGCCCCAGCATTTT. This sequence joins TRBV12-3 or TRBV12-4 and TRBJ1-5; 7 nucleotides line up with TRBD1. The length of the CDR3 is 17 residues. After removal of 0 bases from V and 3 bases from J, the junction contained 8 bases not matched to a gene.